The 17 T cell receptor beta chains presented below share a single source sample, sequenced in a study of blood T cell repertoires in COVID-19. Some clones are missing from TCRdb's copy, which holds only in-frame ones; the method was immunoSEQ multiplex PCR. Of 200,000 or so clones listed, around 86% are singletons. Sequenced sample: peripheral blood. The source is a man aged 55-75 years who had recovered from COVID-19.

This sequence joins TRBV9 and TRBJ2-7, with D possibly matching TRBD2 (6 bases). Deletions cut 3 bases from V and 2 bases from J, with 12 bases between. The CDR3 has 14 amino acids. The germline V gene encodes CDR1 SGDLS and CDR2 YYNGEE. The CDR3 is CASSDGGPPYEQYF. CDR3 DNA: TGTGCCAGCAGCGACGGGGGTCCCCCCTACGAGCAGTACTTC.

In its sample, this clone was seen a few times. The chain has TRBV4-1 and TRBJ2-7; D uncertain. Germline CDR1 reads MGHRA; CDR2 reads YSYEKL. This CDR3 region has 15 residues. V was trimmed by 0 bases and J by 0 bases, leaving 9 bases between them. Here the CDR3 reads CASSQDRVLSYEQYF. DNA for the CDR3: TGCGCCAGCAGCCAAGATCGGGTCCTCTCCTACGAGCAGTACTTC.

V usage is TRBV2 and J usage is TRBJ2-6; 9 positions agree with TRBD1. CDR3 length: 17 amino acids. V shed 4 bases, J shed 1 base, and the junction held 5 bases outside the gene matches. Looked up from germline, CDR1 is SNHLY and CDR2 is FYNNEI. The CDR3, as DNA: TGTGCCAGCAGTGCCCGGGACAGGGTTTCTGGGGCCAACGTCCTGACTTTC. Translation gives CASSARDRVSGANVLTF.

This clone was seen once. DNA for the CDR3: TGTGCCAGCAGCCCTACTAGCGGGGGGAGAGATGAGCAGTTCTTC. Translated: CASSPTSGGRDEQFF. V is TRBV7-2 and J is TRBJ2-1; the match to TRBD2 covers 12 bases. This CDR3 has 15 amino acids. Trimming took 5 bases from V and 8 from J; bases not matched to a gene: 7. The germline CDR1 and CDR2 sequences are SGHTA and FQGNSA. The complete variable domain, with remaining parts taken from reference TRBV7-2 and TRBJ2-1, reads GAGVSQSPSNKVTEKGKDVELRCDPISGHTALYWYRQSLGQGLEFLIYFQGNSAPDKSGLPSDRFSAERTGGSVSTLTIQRTQQEDSAVYLCASSPTSGGRDEQFFGPGTRLTVL.

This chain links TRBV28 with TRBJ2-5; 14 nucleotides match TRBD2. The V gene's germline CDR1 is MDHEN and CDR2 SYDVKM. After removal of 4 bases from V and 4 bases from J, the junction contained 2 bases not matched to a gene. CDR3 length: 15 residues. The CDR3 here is CASSWGLAGVETQYF. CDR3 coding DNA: TGTGCCAGCAGTTGGGGACTAGCGGGAGTAGAGACCCAGTACTTC.

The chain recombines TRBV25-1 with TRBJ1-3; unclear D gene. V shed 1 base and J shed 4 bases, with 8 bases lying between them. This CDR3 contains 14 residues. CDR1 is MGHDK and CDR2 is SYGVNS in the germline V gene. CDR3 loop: CASSEFSLGNTIYF. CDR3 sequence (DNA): TGTGCCAGCAGTGAATTTTCACTCGGAAACACCATATATTTT.

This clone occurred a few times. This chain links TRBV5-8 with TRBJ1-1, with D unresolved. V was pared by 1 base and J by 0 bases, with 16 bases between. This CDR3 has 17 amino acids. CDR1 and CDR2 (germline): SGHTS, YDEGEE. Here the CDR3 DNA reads TGTGCCAGCAGCTTGTTACCCCCGGGCGGGGTGAACACTGAAGCTTTCTTT. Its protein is CASSLLPPGGVNTEAFF.

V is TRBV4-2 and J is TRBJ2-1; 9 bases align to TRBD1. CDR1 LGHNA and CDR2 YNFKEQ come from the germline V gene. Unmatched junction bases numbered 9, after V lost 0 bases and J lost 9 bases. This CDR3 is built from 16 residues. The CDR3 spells CASSQDPGQGISEQFF. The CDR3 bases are TGTGCCAGCAGCCAAGATCCGGGACAGGGTATCAGTGAGCAGTTCTTC.

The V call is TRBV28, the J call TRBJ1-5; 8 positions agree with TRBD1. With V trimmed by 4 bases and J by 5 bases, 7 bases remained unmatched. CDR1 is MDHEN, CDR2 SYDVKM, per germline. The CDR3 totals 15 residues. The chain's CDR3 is CASSSPGQVHQPQHF. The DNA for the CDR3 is TGTGCCAGCAGTTCGCCGGGACAGGTCCATCAGCCCCAGCATTTT.

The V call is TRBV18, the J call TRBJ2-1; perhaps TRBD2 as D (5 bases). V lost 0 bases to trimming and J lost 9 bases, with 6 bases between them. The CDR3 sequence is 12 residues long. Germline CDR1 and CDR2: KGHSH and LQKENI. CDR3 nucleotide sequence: TGTGCCAGCTCACCACCAGCGGTTGAGCAGTTCTTC. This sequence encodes CASSPPAVEQFF.

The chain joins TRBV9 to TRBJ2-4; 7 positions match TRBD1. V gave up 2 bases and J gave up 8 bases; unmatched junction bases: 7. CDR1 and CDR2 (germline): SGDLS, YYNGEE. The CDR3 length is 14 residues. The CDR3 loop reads CASSVRGLGDIQYF. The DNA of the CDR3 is TGTGCCAGCAGCGTTAGGGGGCTGGGGGACATTCAGTACTTC.

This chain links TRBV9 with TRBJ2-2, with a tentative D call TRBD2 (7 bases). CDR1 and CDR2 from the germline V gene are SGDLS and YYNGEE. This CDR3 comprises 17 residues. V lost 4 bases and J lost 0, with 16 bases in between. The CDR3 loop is CASSSAGGGANTGELFF. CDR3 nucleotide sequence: TGTGCCAGCAGCTCGGCGGGCGGGGGCGCGAACACCGGGGAGCTGTTTTTT.

The chain's CDR3 is CSVVVFLGVEAFF. DNA for the CDR3: TGCAGCGTTGTGGTATTTTTAGGGGTTGAAGCTTTCTTT. The chain employs TRBV29-1 and TRBJ1-1, with D possibly matching TRBD1 (5 bases). This CDR3 is 13 amino acids long. Germline V gene sequence: CDR1 SQVTM, CDR2 ANQGSEA. V lost 4 bases, J lost 7 bases, and 16 bases lay in between.

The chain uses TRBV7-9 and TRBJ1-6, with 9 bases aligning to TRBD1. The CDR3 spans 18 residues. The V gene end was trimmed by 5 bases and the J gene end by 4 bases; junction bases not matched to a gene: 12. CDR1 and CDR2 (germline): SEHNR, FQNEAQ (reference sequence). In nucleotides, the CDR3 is TGTGCCAGCAGCGGGGGAACGTCGGGACAGGGATATAATTCACCCCTCCACTTT. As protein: CASSGGTSGQGYNSPLHF.

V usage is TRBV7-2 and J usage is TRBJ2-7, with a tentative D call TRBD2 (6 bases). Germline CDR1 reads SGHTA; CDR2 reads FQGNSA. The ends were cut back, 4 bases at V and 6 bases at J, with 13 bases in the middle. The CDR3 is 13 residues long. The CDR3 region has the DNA TGTGCCAGCAGCTCCGAGAGGAGGGCCGAGCAGTACTTC. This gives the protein CASSSERRAEQYF.

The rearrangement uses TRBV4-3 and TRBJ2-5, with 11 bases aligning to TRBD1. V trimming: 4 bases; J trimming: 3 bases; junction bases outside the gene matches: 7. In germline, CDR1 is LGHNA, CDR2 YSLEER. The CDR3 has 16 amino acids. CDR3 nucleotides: TGCGCCAGCAGCCGGCGGACAGGGGGCGGGAAAGAGACCCAGTACTTC. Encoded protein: CASSRRTGGGKETQYF.

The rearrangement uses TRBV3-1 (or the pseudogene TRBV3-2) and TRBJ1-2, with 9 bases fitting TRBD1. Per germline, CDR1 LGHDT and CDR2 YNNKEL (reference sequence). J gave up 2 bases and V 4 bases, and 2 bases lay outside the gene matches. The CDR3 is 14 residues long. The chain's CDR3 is CASSPTGGNYGYTF. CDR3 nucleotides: TGTGCCAGCAGCCCGACAGGGGGAAACTATGGCTACACCTTC.